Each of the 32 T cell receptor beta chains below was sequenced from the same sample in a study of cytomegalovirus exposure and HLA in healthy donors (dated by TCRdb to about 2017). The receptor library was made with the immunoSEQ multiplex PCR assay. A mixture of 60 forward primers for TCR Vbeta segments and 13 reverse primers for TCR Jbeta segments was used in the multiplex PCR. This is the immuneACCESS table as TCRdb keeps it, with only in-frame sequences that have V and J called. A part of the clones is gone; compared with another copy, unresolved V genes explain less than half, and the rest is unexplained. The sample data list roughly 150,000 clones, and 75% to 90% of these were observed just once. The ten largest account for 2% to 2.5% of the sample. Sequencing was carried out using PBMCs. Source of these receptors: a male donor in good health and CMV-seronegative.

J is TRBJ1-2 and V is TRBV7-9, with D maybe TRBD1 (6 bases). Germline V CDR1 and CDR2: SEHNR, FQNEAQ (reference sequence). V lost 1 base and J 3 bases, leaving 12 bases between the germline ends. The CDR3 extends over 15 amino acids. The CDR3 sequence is CASSLGGGLDYGYTF. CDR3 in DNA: TGTGCCAGCAGCTTAGGGGGGGGCCTTGACTATGGCTACACCTTC.

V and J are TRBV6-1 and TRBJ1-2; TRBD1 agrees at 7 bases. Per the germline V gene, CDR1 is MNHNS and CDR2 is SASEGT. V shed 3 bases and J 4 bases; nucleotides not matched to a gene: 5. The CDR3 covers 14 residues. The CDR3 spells CASSEYRGIYGYTF. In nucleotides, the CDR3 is TGTGCCAGCAGTGAGTACAGGGGAATCTATGGCTACACCTTC.

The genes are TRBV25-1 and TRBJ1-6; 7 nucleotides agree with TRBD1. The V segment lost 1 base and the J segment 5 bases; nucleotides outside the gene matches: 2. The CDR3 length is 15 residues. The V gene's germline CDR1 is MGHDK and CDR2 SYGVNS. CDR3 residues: CASSESGTDNSPLHF. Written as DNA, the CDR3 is TGTGCCAGCAGTGAATCCGGGACAGATAATTCACCCCTCCACTTT.

CDR3 loop: CSGKLAGSTDTQYF. CDR3 DNA: TGCAGCGGGAAACTAGCGGGGTCTACAGATACGCAGTATTTT. V is TRBV29-1 and J is TRBJ2-3; 10 bases are shared with TRBD2. The V gene's germline CDR1 is SQVTM and CDR2 ANQGSEA. This CDR3 has 14 residues. The junction had 7 bases not matched to a gene; V was cut back by 7 bases and J by 3 bases.

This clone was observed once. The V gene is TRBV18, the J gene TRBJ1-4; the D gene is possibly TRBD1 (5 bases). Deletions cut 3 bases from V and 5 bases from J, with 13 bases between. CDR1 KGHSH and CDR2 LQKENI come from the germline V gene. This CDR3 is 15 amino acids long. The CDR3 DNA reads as TGTGCCAGCTCACCCGGGACTAAACAAAATGAAAAACTGTTTTTT. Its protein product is CASSPGTKQNEKLFF.

The CDR3 DNA is TGTGCCAGCAGCGGAGGCAGGGGGCTTCCTGAAAAACTGTTTTTT. Its protein product is CASSGGRGLPEKLFF. The V and J genes are TRBV5-4 and TRBJ1-4; 8 positions agree with TRBD1. This CDR3 spans 15 amino acids. V shed 4 bases, J shed 7 bases, and the junction held 9 bases outside the gene matches. Per germline, CDR1 SGHNT and CDR2 YYREEE (reference sequence).

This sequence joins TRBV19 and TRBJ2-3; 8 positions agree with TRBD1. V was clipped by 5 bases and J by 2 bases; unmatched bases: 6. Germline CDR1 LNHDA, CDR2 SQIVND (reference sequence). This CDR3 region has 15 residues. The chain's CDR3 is CASSARTGLTDTQYF. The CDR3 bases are TGTGCCAGTAGTGCCCGGACAGGGCTCACAGATACGCAGTATTTT.

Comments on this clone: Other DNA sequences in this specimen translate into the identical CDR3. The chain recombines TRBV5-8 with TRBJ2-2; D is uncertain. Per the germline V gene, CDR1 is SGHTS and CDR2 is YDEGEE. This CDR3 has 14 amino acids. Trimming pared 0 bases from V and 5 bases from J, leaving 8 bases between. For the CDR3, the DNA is TGTGCCAGCAGCTTGGGCGGTCTAACCGGGGAGCTGTTTTTT. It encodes CASSLGGLTGELFF.

CDR3 in DNA: TGTGCCAGCAGTTCGGGGGTAGGTTTGACTGAAGCTTTCTTT. It codes for CASSSGVGLTEAFF. The chain is built from TRBV6-5 and TRBJ1-1; the D gene is possibly TRBD1 (5 bases). Germline V gene sequence: CDR1 MNHEY, CDR2 SVGAGI. CDR3 length equals 14 residues. The ends were cut back, 4 bases at V and 5 bases at J, with 14 bases in the middle.

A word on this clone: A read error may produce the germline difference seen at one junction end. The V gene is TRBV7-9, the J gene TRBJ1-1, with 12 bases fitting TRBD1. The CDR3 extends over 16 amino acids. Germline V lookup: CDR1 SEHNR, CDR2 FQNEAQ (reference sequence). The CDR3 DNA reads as TGTTCCAGCAGCTTAGGGACAGGGGGCGCGTTCACTGAAGCTTTCTTT. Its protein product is CSSSLGTGGAFTEAFF.

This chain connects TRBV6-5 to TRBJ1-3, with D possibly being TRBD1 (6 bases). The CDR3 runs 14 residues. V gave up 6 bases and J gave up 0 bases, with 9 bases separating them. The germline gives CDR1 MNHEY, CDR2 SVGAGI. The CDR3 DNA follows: TGTGCCAGCAGCACGGACAGCTCTGGAAACACCATATATTTT. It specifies CASSTDSSGNTIYF.

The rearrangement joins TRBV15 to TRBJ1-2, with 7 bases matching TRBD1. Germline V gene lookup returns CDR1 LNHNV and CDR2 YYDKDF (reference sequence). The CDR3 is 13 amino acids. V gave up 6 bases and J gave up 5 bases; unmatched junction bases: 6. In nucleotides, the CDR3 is TGTGCCACCAGGCGGGCAGGGGGATATGGCTACACCTTC. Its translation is CATRRAGGYGYTF.

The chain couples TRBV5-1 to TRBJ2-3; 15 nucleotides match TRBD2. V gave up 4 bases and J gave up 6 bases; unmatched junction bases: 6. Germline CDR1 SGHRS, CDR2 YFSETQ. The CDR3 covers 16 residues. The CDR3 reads CASSDGLAGGFDTQYF. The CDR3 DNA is TGCGCCAGCAGCGATGGACTAGCGGGGGGGTTCGATACGCAGTATTTT.

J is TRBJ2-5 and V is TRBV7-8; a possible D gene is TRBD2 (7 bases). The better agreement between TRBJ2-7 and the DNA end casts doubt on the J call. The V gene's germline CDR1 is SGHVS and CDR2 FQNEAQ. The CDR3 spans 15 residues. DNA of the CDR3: TGTGCCAGCAGCTTAGGGGTAGGGGGGGTCTACGAGCAGTACTTC. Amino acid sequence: CASSLGVGGVYEQYF.

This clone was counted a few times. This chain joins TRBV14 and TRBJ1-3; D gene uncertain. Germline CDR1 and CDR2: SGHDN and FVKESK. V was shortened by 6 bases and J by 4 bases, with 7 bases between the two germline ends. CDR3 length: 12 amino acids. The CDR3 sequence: CASRLRGNTIYF. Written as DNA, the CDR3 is TGTGCCAGCAGACTAAGGGGAAACACCATATATTTT.

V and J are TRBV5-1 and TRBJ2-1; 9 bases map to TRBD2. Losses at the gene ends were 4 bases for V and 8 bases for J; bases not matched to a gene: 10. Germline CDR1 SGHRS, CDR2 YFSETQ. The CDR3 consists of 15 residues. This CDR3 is CASSPRSGGPYEQFF. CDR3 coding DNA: TGCGCCAGCAGCCCCCGGAGCGGGGGGCCCTATGAGCAGTTCTTC.

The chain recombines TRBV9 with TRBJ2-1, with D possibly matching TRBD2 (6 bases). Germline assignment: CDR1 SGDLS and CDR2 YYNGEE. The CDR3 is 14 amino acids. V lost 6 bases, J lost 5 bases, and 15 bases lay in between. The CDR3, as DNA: TGTGCCAGCAACCGTGGAGGGTACGACAATGAGCAGTTCTTC. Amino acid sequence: CASNRGGYDNEQFF.

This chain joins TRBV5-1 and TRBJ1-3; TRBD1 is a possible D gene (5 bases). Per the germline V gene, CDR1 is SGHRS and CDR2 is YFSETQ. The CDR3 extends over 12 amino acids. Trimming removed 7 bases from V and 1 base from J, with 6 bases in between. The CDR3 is CASGGSGNTIYF. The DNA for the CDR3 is TGCGCCAGCGGGGGGTCTGGAAACACCATATATTTT.

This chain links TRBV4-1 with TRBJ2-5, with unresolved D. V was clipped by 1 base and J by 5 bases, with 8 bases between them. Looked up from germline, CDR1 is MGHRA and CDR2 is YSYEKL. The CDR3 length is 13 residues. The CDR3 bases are TGCGCCAGCAGCCAAGGGCCCCTGGAGACCCAGTACTTC. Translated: CASSQGPLETQYF.

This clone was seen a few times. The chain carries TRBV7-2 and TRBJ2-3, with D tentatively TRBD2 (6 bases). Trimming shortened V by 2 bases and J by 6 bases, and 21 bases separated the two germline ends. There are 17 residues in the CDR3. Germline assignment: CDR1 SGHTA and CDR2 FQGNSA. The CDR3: CASSLSLTSSGTDTQYF. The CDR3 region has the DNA TGTGCCAGCAGCTTAAGCCTCACTAGCTCGGGGACGGATACGCAGTATTTT.

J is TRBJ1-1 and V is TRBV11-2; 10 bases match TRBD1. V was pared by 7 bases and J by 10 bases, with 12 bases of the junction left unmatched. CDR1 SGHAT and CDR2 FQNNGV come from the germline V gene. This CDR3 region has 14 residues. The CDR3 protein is CASTVGDRGVRAFF. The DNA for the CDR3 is TGTGCCAGCACCGTAGGGGACAGGGGAGTTAGAGCTTTCTTT.

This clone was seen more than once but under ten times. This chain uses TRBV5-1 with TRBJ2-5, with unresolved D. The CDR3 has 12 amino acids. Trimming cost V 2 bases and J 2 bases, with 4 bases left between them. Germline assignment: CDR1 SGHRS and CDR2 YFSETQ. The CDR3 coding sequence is TGCGCCAGCAGCTTCGCGCAAGAGACCCAGTACTTC. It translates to CASSFAQETQYF.

CDR3 nucleotides: TGTGCCAGCTCACCGACGACAGGGGGAGCACACGAGCAGTACTTC. Translation: CASSPTTGGAHEQYF. This chain uses TRBV18 with TRBJ2-7; 9 positions agree with TRBD1. The CDR3 has 15 residues. The germline V gene has CDR1 KGHSH and CDR2 LQKENI. The ends lost 3 bases at V and 5 bases at J; junction bases unmatched: 8.

The CDR3 DNA reads as TGCAGCATTATACCGGGACACCTAAGAGAGACCCAGTACTTC. It is translated as CSIIPGHLRETQYF. The chain carries TRBV29-1 and TRBJ2-5; TRBD1 is a possible D gene (6 bases). Deletions cut 8 bases from V and 4 bases from J, with 20 bases between. The CDR3 runs to 14 residues. Germline-derived CDR1 and CDR2 are SQVTM and ANQGSEA.

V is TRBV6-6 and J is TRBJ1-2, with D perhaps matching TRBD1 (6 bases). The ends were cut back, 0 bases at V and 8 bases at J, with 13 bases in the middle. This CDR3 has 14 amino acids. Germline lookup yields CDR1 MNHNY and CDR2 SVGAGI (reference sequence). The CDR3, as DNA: TGTGCCAGCAGTTACTCGGGGGGGCGCGGAGGCTACACCTTC. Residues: CASSYSGGRGGYTF.

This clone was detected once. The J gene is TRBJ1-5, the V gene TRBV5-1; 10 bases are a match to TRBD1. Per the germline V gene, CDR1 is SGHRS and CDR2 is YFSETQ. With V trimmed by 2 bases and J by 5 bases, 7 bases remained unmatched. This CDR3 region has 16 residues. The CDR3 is CASSLSGTGEHQPQHF. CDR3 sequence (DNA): TGCGCCAGCAGCTTATCCGGGACAGGGGAACATCAGCCCCAGCATTTT.

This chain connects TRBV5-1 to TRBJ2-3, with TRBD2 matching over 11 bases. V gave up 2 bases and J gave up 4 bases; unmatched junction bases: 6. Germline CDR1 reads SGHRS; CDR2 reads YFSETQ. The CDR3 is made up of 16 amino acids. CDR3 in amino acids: CASSFSGSGGADTQYF. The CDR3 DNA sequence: TGCGCCAGCAGCTTTAGTGGTAGCGGGGGGGCAGATACGCAGTATTTT.

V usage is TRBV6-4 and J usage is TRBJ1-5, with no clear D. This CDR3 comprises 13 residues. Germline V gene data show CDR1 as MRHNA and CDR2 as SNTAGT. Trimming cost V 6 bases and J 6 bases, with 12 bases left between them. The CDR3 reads CASSPELRQPQHF. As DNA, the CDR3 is TGTGCCAGCAGCCCGGAGCTTCGTCAGCCCCAGCATTTT.

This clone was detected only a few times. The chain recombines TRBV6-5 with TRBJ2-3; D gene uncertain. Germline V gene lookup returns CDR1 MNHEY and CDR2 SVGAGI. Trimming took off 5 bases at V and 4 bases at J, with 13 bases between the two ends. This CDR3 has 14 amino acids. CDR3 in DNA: TGTGCCAGCAGTGAAGGATTGGGCGCAGATACGCAGTATTTT. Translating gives CASSEGLGADTQYF.

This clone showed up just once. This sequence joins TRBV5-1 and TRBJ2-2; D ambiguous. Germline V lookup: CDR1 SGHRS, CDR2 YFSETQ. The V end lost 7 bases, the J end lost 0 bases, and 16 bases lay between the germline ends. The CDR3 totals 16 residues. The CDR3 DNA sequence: TGCGCCAGCTTTCCCCGGAGAGACGCGAACACCGGGGAGCTGTTTTTT. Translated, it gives CASFPRRDANTGELFF.

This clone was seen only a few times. The CDR3 DNA follows: TGTGCCAGCAGCTTAACAGGTAGCTCCGAGCAGTACTTC. This codes for CASSLTGSSEQYF. The chain combines TRBV11-2 with TRBJ2-7, with a possible D match to TRBD1 (5 bases). In germline, CDR1 is SGHAT, CDR2 FQNNGV. The CDR3 is 13 residues long. Trimming took off 2 bases at V and 6 bases at J, with 11 bases between the two ends.

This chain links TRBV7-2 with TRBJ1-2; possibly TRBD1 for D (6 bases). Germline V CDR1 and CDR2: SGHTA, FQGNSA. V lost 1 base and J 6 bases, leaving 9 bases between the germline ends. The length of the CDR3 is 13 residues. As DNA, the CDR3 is TGTGCCAGCAGCTTAGTCTCAGGGGATGGCTACACCTTC. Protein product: CASSLVSGDGYTF. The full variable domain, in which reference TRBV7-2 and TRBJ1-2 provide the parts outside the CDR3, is GAGVSQSPSNKVTEKGKDVELRCDPISGHTALYWYRQSLGQGLEFLIYFQGNSAPDKSGLPSDRFSAERTGGSVSTLTIQRTQQEDSAVYLCASSLVSGDGYTFGSGTRLTVV.